Detailed here is one T cell receptor (beta chain). The CDR3 has 14 amino acids. Germline lookup yields CDR1 LNHNV and CDR2 YYDKDF (reference sequence). V shed 2 bases and J shed 6 bases, with 8 bases lying between them. In terms of age and location, participants ranged from roughly 18 to 90 years and lived in around 22 US areas. Assignments of participants to cohorts depended upon their own reported clinical history. Methods used by the authors: Using reference gene primer amplification, nucleated cell counts were estimated. Some clones are missing from TCRdb's copy, which holds only in-frame ones; the method was immunoSEQ multiplex PCR. The D gene and trimming were derived from the DNA, and the V and J assignments and clone size from that table. The sample shows approximately 390,000 clones, 88% of them seen only once. This specimen comes from a study of blood T cell repertoires in COVID-19. Study-level background: There were acute and convalescent COVID-19 samples, and they came from the United States, Italy and Spain.

The chain is built from TRBV15 and TRBJ1-6; D ambiguous. This clonotype was obtained from a woman between 40 and 50 years old with acute COVID-19. Specimen: PBMCs or T cells enriched from blood (not recorded which). The CDR3 sequence: CATSRTSLNSPLHF. The CDR3 nucleotides read TGTGCCACCAGCAGAACATCCCTTAATTCACCCCTCCACTTT.